This passage covers 24 T cell receptor beta chains from one sample sequenced in a study of human T cells and chemical hapten exposure. The time point: patch test 2, 6 weeks after DPC sensitization. Indicated treatment: therapeutic diphenylcyclopropenone sensitization with weekly scalp DPC. One entry per CDR3 protein, called by TCRdb with MiXCR from the RACE reads. Counted here are 100,000 or so distinct CDR3 sequences, about 9.3% occurring once; the ten biggest clones make up more than 2%. The material was whole blood, obtained in connection with sensitization to the hapten diphenylcyclopropenone (DPC). The source of these receptors is a woman in her thirties or forties with alopecia areata. Some clones in this sample may be carry-over from other donors' samples.

This chain links TRBV5-6 with TRBJ2-7, with TRBD1 identical over 10 bases. The CDR3 extends over 15 amino acids. Germline assignment: CDR1 SGHDT and CDR2 YYEEEE. The V gene end was trimmed by 4 bases and the J gene end by 6 bases; junction bases not matched to a gene: 10. CDR3 DNA: TGTGCCAGCAGCACTCCGGGACAGGGGTTGTTCGAGCAGTACTTC. Translation: CASSTPGQGLFEQYF.

This clonotype was recorded many times. This chain uses TRBV5-1 with TRBJ2-1; D may be TRBD2 (5 bases). The germline V and J ends were trimmed by 0 bases and 10 bases, with 11 bases remaining between them. The CDR3 loop spans 13 amino acids. Germline CDR1 and CDR2: SGHRS and YFSETQ. This chain's CDR3 is CASSLGWTSEQFF. The CDR3 nucleotides are TGCGCCAGCAGCTTGGGCTGGACTTCGGAGCAGTTCTTC.

The V and J genes are TRBV7-2 and TRBJ1-2, with D uncertain. V lost 5 bases to trimming and J lost 8 bases, with 12 bases between them. This CDR3 region has 12 residues. Looked up from germline, CDR1 is SGHTA and CDR2 is FQGNSA. CDR3: CASSLTDGGYTF. DNA for the CDR3: TGTGCCAGCAGCCTTACGGACGGCGGCTACACCTTC.

This clonotype occurred many times. In DNA, the CDR3 is TGTGCCAGCGTAGACGGGTCAGGCATTCAGTACTTC. Its translation is CASVDGSGIQYF. The V gene is TRBV14, the J gene TRBJ2-4; D is undetermined. Deletions cut 8 bases from V and 9 bases from J, with 14 bases between. Looked up from germline, CDR1 is SGHDN and CDR2 is FVKESK. This CDR3 is built from 12 residues.

This clonotype was detected many times. This chain uses TRBV6-2 or TRBV6-3 with TRBJ2-1, with 9 positions matching TRBD2. The CDR3 is 20 residues long. The germline CDR1 and CDR2 sequences are MNHEY and SVGEGT. V lost 0 bases to trimming and J lost 8 bases; unmatched junction nucleotides: 20. The CDR3 region has the DNA TGTGCCAGCAGTTACTCGTTTAGCCTCGGCGGGAGGGGTCGCGGCGATGAGCAGTTCTTC. This codes for CASSYSFSLGGRGRGDEQFF.

This clonotype came up a few times. The chain recombines TRBV7-6 with TRBJ2-1; the match to TRBD2 covers 7 bases. V trimming: 6 bases; J trimming: 2 bases; junction bases outside the gene matches: 4. The CDR3 contains 14 residues. CDR1 is SGHVS and CDR2 is FNYEAQ in the germline V gene. The CDR3 reads CASSRGTTYNEQFF. CDR3 bases: TGTGCCAGCAGTCGCGGGACTACCTACAATGAGCAGTTCTTC.

The chain has TRBV28 and TRBJ2-7; 7 bases map to TRBD1. Trimming took 4 bases from V and 2 from J; bases not matched to a gene: 5. This CDR3 is 14 amino acids long. From germline, CDR1 is MDHEN and CDR2 SYDVKM. The CDR3 coding sequence is TGTGCCAGCAGTTCTGGACAGGAGCCCTACGAGCAGTACTTC. Translated: CASSSGQEPYEQYF.

This clonotype was seen more than once but under ten times. The genes are TRBV28 and TRBJ2-7; D remains unclear. Per germline, CDR1 MDHEN and CDR2 SYDVKM. V lost 4 bases and J lost 5, with 12 bases in between. This CDR3 is 13 amino acids long. DNA for the CDR3: TGTGCCAGCAGTTCCCACGGACGGAACGAGCAGTACTTC. This codes for CASSSHGRNEQYF.

This clonotype was recorded many times. The chain employs TRBV6-6 and TRBJ1-5; unclear D gene. Germline V lookup: CDR1 MNHNY, CDR2 SVGAGI (reference sequence). CDR3 size: 14 residues. Trimming left V 4 bases short and J 5 bases short, with 12 bases between. As DNA, the CDR3 is TGTGCCAGCAGTTTTACCCCCCGAGATCAGCCCCAGCATTTT. This sequence encodes CASSFTPRDQPQHF.

The CDR3 region has the DNA TGTGCCAGCAGTCCCTGGTCGGGACAGGGGGCTGGAGCTTTCTTT. Its protein product is CASSPWSGQGAGAFF. The V and J genes are TRBV6-1 and TRBJ1-1; 12 positions match TRBD1. Germline assignment: CDR1 MNHNS and CDR2 SASEGT. V was pared by 5 bases and J by 10 bases, with 11 bases of the junction left unmatched. The CDR3 consists of 15 residues.

This clonotype was counted a few times. For the CDR3, the DNA is TGTGCCTGGAGTGTACGAGGAAATCAGCCCCAGCATTTT. Translation: CAWSVRGNQPQHF. The rearrangement links TRBV30 to TRBJ1-5; the D is unclear. Germline-derived CDR1 and CDR2 are GTSNPN and SVGIG (reference sequence). Deletions cut 0 bases from V and 4 bases from J, with 7 bases between. CDR3 length: 13 amino acids.

Many counts were recorded for this clonotype. The chain employs TRBV2 and TRBJ2-4; 7 bases are shared with TRBD1. V shed 6 bases, J shed 6 bases, and the junction held 5 bases outside the gene matches. Germline V gene sequence: CDR1 SNHLY, CDR2 FYNNEI. This CDR3 has 13 amino acids. CDR3 bases: TGTGCCAGCAGCCAAGGGGGCGGAAACATTCAGTACTTC. It encodes CASSQGGGNIQYF.

The rearrangement uses TRBV12-3 or TRBV12-4 and TRBJ2-1; TRBD2 aligns across 7 bases. The CDR3 spans 14 residues. Unmatched junction bases numbered 10, after V lost 6 bases and J lost 8 bases. The CDR3 reads CASRRGGSSDEQFF. The CDR3, as DNA: TGTGCCAGCAGGAGGGGCGGGAGTAGTGATGAGCAGTTCTTC.

The rearrangement uses TRBV7-2 and TRBJ2-3; no firm D call. V was cut by 4 bases and J by 4 bases, with 9 bases left in between. This CDR3 has 13 residues. The germline CDR1 and CDR2 sequences are SGHTA and FQGNSA. CDR3 coding DNA: TGTGCCAGCAGCTCTAATCTGGCAGATACGCAGTATTTT. Its translation: CASSSNLADTQYF.

This clonotype was counted at least ten times. The chain is built from TRBV27 and TRBJ1-4; 10 bases fit TRBD1. The germline V gene has CDR1 MNHEY and CDR2 SMNVEV (reference sequence). Trimming cost V 6 bases and J 4 bases; bases outside gene matches: 8. The CDR3 has 16 residues. The CDR3 protein is CASSSQRTGGNEKLFF. In DNA form, the CDR3 reads TGTGCCAGCAGCTCTCAAAGGACAGGGGGTAATGAAAAACTGTTTTTT.

This clonotype was picked up many times. The J gene is TRBJ1-6, the V gene TRBV20-1; 7 nucleotides match TRBD1. CDR1 and CDR2 from the germline V gene are DFQATT and SNEGSKA (reference sequence). The V gene end was trimmed by 5 bases and the J gene end by 5 bases; junction bases not matched to a gene: 3. The CDR3 has 13 residues. CDR3 coding DNA: TGCAGTGCTCCCGGGACAGATAATTCACCCCTCCACTTT. Residues: CSAPGTDNSPLHF.

This clonotype has only a few counts. The chain recombines TRBV10-2 with TRBJ2-2; D unclear. The CDR3 is 13 residues long. The germline V gene encodes CDR1 WSHSY and CDR2 SAAADI. The V gene lost 7 bases and the J gene lost 2 bases, with 8 bases spanning the gap. The chain's CDR3 is CASIGRNTGELFF. The CDR3 DNA follows: TGCGCCAGCATTGGGCGAAACACCGGGGAGCTGTTTTTT.

The chain links TRBV18 to TRBJ1-1; no definite D call. The germline V and J ends were trimmed by 3 bases and 7 bases, with 9 bases remaining between them. The CDR3 is 12 residues long. Germline V gene lookup returns CDR1 KGHSH and CDR2 LQKENI. The CDR3 is CASSPRTLEAFF. The CDR3, as DNA: TGTGCCAGCTCACCTCGGACCCTTGAAGCTTTCTTT.

This chain uses TRBV20-1 with TRBJ2-1; 7 bases fit TRBD2. V was pared by 0 bases and J by 4 bases, with 12 bases of the junction left unmatched. The CDR3 spans 17 residues. Germline V gene lookup returns CDR1 DFQATT and CDR2 SNEGSKA (reference sequence). In nucleotides, the CDR3 is TGCAGTGCTAGAGATTCTACCGGGCGGGAGAGGTACAATGAGCAGTTCTTC. Translated, it gives CSARDSTGRERYNEQFF.

This clonotype has at least ten counts. In DNA form, the CDR3 reads TGTGCCAGCAGTTCGCCGGGACTAAAAGAGACCCAGTACTTC. Amino acids: CASSSPGLKETQYF. The V and J genes are TRBV28 and TRBJ2-5; TRBD2 aligns across 7 bases. The CDR3 is 14 residues long. Germline CDR1 and CDR2: MDHEN and SYDVKM. Trimming at V came to 4 bases and at J to 3 bases, leaving 5 bases not matched to a gene.

This clonotype showed up many times. The V and J genes are TRBV7-6 and TRBJ2-1; TRBD2 agrees at 14 bases. V lost 0 bases to trimming and J lost 4 bases; unmatched junction nucleotides: 11. Germline V gene data show CDR1 as SGHVS and CDR2 as FNYEAQ. The CDR3 consists of 20 residues. In nucleotides, the CDR3 is TGTGCCAGCAGCTTAGCCCACCCGGGACTAGCGGGAGTTGCGTACAATGAGCAGTTCTTC. It specifies CASSLAHPGLAGVAYNEQFF.

This clonotype was observed many times. The rearrangement links TRBV7-3 to TRBJ2-2, with no clear D. V lost 3 bases and J lost 4, with 6 bases in between. Germline assignment: CDR1 SGHTA and CDR2 FQGTGA. The CDR3 runs 13 residues. In DNA, the CDR3 is TGTGCCAGCAGCTTTTATAGCACCGGGGAGCTGTTTTTT. Its protein is CASSFYSTGELFF.

In this sample, this clonotype turned up many times. This chain uses TRBV28 with TRBJ2-7, with D perhaps TRBD1 (7 bases). The germline V gene encodes CDR1 MDHEN and CDR2 SYDVKM. Trimming cost V 7 bases and J 4 bases, with 8 bases left between them. The CDR3 is made up of 11 amino acids. The CDR3 DNA follows: TGTGCCAGCACAGGGGGGTACGAGCAGTACTTC. Translated, it gives CASTGGYEQYF.

Ten or more counts support this clonotype. The chain joins TRBV4-3 to TRBJ2-7; the match to TRBD2 covers 10 bases. CDR3 size: 16 residues. V was pared by 0 bases and J by 5 bases, with 7 bases of the junction left unmatched. Germline CDR1 and CDR2: LGHNA and YSLEER. CDR3 protein: CASSQDLASGSDEQYF. CDR3 nucleotides: TGCGCCAGCAGCCAAGATCTAGCTAGCGGGAGCGACGAGCAGTACTTC.